A selection of T cell receptor beta chains follows, all from one sample in a study of siplizumab effects on memory and regulatory T cells. Sequencing was performed with immunoSEQ multiplex PCR; in TCRdb, only in-frame clones are kept and a portion is missing. The sample has over 85,000 clones, roughly 95% seen once. Input material: naive CD4+ T cells sorted from blood. The receptors were sampled from a human donor in good health. CDR3s include the opening cysteine and the closing phenylalanine or tryptophan.

v_gene | CDR3aa
TRBV9 | CASSVIFRKNTGELFF
TRBV19 | CASSIVQSGGTQYF
TRBV28 | CASRVRDSPSKQETQYF
TRBV7-3 | CASSLTAGAWVEQFF
TRBV6-5 | CASRSRQTGHTEAFF
TRBV6-1 | CASSELNTGELFF
TRBV6-5 | CASSYRQTYEQYF
TRBV6-6 | CASTLGRAWGNTIYF
TRBV11-2 | CASSLGRDTEAFF
TRBV7-2 | CASSVPRGQEEQYF
TRBV6-6 | CASSYLPRSGNSPLHF
TRBV7-3 | CASSPGTDSYGYTF
TRBV5-1 | CASSLVRLNTGELFF
TRBV25-1 | CASSESAGQADEAFF
TRBV7-9 | CASSEPAGFPDTQYF
TRBV7-9 | CASSLSGGAINSPLHF
TRBV29-1 | CSASDSPVYGYTF
TRBV7-2 | CASSLASRLAYNEQFF
TRBV28 | CATLLLPGQGTDTQYF
TRBV6-6 | CASSYSITPYYEQYF
TRBV18 | CASSDREGASGPQHF
TRBV29-1 | CSVLLVAGTEAFF
TRBV7-3 | CASSLGAGDTDTQYF